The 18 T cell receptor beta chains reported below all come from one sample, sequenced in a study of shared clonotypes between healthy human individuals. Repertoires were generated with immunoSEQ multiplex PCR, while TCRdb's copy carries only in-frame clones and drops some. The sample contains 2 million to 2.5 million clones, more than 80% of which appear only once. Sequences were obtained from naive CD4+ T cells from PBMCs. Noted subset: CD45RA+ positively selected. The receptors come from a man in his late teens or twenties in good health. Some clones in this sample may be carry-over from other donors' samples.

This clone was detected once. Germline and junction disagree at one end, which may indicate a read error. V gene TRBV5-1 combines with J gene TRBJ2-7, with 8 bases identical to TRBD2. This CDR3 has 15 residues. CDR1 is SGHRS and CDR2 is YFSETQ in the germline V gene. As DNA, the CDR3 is TGCGCCAGCAGTTTGGTGGGGACTAGAGCCTACGAGCAGTACTTC. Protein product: CASSLVGTRAYEQYF.

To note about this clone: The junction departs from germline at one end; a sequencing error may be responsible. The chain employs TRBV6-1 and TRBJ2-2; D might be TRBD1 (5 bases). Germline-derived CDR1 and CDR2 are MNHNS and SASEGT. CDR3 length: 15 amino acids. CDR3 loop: CASSEGAGYAGELFF. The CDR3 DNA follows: TGTGCCAGCAGCGAAGGGGCAGGGTACGCCGGGGAGCTGTTTTTT.

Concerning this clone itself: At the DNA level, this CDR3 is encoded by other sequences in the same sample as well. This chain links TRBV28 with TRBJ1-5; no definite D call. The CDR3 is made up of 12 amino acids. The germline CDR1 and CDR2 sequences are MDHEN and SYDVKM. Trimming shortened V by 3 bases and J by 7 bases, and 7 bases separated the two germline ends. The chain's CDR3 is CASSLAGQPQHF. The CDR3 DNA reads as TGTGCCAGCAGTTTGGCGGGACAGCCCCAGCATTTT.

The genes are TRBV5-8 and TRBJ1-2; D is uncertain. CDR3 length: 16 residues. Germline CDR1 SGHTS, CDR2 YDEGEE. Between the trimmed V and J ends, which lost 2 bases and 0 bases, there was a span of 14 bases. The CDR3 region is CASSFGGKQTNYGYTF. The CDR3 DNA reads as TGTGCCAGCAGCTTTGGAGGGAAACAAACTAACTATGGCTACACCTTC. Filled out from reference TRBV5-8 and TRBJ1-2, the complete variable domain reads EAGVTQSPTHLIKTRGQQATLRCSPISGHTSVYWYQQALGLGLQFLLWYDEGEERNRGNFPPRFSGRQFPNYSSELNVNALELEDSALYLCASSFGGKQTNYGYTFGSGTRLTVV.

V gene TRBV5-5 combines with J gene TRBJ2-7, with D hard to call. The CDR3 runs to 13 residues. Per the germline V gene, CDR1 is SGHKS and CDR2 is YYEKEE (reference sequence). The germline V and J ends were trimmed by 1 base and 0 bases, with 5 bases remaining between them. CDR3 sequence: CASSLMTSYEQYF. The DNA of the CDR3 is TGTGCCAGCAGCTTGATGACCTCCTACGAGCAGTACTTC. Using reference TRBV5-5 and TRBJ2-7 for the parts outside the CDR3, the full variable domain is DAGVTQSPTHLIKTRGQQVTLRCSPISGHKSVSWYQQVLGQGPQFIFQYYEKEERGRGNFPDRFSARQFPNYSSELNVNALLLGDSALYLCASSLMTSYEQYFGPGTRLTVT.

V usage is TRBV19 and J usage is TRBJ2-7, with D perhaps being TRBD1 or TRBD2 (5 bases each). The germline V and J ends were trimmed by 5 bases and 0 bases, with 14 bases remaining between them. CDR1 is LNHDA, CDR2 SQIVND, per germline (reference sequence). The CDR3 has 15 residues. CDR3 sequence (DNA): TGTGCCAGTAGTCTCCGGGACGGCAACTCCTACGAGCAGTACTTC. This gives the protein CASSLRDGNSYEQYF.

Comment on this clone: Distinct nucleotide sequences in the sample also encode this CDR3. CDR3 protein: CASSLQGAGANVLTF. In DNA, the CDR3 is TGTGCCAGCAGCCTACAGGGCGCTGGGGCCAACGTCCTGACTTTC. The chain is built from TRBV6-5 and TRBJ2-6, with a weak D call TRBD1 (6 bases). The CDR3 consists of 15 residues. V lost 6 bases, J lost 2 bases, and 11 bases lay in between. Germline-derived CDR1 and CDR2 are MNHEY and SVGAGI.

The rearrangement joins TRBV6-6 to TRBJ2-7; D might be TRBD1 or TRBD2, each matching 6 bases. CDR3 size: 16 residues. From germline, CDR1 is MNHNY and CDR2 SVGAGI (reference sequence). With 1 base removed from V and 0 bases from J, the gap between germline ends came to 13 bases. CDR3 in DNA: TGTGCCAGCAGTTACTTTGGGGGGCAATTCTCCTACGAGCAGTACTTC. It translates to CASSYFGGQFSYEQYF.

CDR3 DNA: TGTGCCAGCAGTTACAAGCGGGGGGGCACAGATACGCAGTATTTT. The encoded protein is CASSYKRGGTDTQYF. The gene calls are TRBV6-6 and TRBJ2-3, with 9 bases fitting TRBD2. The length of the CDR3 is 15 residues. The germline V gene has CDR1 MNHNY and CDR2 SVGAGI (reference sequence). The V segment lost 2 bases and the J segment 1 base; nucleotides outside the gene matches: 1.

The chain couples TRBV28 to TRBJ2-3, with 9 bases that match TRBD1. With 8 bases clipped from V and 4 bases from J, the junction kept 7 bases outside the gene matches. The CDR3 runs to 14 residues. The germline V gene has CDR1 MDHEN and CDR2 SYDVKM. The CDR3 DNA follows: TGTGCCAGCTCCGGGACAGGGTACGCAGATACGCAGTATTTT. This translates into CASSGTGYADTQYF.

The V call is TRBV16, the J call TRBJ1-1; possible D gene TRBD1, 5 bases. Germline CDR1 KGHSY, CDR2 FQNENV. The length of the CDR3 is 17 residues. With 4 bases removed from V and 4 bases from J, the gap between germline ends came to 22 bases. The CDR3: CASSPLEGAHLPTEAFF. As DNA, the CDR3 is TGTGCCAGCAGCCCCCTGGAAGGGGCGCATTTGCCCACTGAAGCTTTCTTT.

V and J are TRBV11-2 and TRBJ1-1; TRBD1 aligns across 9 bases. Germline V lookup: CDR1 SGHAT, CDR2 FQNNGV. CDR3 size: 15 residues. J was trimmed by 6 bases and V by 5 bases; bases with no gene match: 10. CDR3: CASSADRGLLAEAFF. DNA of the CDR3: TGTGCCAGCAGCGCGGACAGGGGATTGTTGGCTGAAGCTTTCTTT. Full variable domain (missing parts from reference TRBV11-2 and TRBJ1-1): EAGVAQSPRYKIIEKRQSVAFWCNPISGHATLYWYQQILGQGPKLLIQFQNNGVVDDSQLPKDRFSAERLKGVDSTLKIQPAKLEDSAVYLCASSADRGLLAEAFFGQGTRLTVV.

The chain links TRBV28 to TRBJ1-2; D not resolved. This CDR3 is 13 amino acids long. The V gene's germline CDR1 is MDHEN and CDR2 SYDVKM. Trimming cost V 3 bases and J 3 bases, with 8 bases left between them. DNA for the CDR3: TGTGCCAGCAGTTTTCCACCACACTATGGCTACACCTTC. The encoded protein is CASSFPPHYGYTF.

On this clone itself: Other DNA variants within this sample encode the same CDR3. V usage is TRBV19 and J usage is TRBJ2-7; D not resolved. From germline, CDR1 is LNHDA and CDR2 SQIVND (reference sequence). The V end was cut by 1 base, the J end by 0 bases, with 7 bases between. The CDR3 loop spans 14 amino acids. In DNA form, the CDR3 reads TGTGCCAGTAGTATAGGTCGGAGCTCCTACGAGCAGTACTTC. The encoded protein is CASSIGRSSYEQYF.

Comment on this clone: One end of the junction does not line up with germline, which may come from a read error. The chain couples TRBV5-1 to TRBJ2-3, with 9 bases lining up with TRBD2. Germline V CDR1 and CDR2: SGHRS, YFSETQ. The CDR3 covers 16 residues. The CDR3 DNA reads TGCGCCAGCAGCTTGAGCAGCGGGAGGCGCACGGATACGCAGTATTTT. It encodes CASSLSSGRRTDTQYF.

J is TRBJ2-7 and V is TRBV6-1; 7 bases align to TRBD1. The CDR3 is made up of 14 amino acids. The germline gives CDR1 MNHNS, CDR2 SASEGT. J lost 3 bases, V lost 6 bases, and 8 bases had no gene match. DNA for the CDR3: TGTGCCAGCAGGAGACAGGGTCAAGGCTACGAGCAGTACTTC. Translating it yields CASRRQGQGYEQYF.

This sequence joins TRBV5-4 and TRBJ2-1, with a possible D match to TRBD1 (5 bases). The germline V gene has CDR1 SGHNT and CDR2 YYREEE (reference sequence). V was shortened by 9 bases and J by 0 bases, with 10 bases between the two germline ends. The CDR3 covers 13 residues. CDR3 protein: CATERGSYNEQFF. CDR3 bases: TGTGCCACCGAAAGGGGCTCCTACAATGAGCAGTTCTTC.

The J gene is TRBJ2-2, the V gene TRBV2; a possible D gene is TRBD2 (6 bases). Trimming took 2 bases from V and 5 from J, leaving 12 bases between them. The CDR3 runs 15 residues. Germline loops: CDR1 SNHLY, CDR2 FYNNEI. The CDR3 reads CASSELSRETGELFF. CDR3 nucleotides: TGTGCCAGCAGTGAATTGTCTCGGGAGACCGGGGAGCTGTTTTTT.